These 26 T cell receptor beta chains came from one sample sequenced in a study of post-analysis software for immune sequencing data. Study conclusions and caveats: When patients were compared with controls, about 5 TRBV segments were more frequent, TRBV5-6, TRBV5-1 and TRBV20-1 among them.

Unique molecular identifiers were carried by the TCR beta cDNA libraries. MiXCR, run by TCRdb on the PCR reads, gives a single entry per CDR3 protein. The repertoire includes roughly 570,000 distinct CDR3 sequences, less than 40% of them detected once, and less than 6% sits in the top ten. These TCRs are of unknown antigen specificity. Sequenced material: blood. The receptors originated from a girl younger than 18 with multiple sclerosis.

A remark on this clonotype: Compared with germline, one end of the junction differs, possibly owing to a read error. This rearrangement joins TRBV3-1 to TRBJ1-6, with D perhaps matching TRBD1 (6 bases). Germline CDR1 and CDR2: LGHDT and YNNKEL (reference sequence). This CDR3 comprises 13 residues. The CDR3, as DNA: TGTGCCAGCGGTGCAACAGGGAGTTCACCCCCCCACTTT. It translates to CASGATGSSPPHF.

V is TRBV12-5 and J is TRBJ2-1; D is tentatively TRBD1 or TRBD2 (6 bases each). V was clipped by 0 bases and J by 3 bases, with 12 bases between them. The CDR3 runs 16 residues. Germline values: CDR1 LGHNT, CDR2 FRNRAP. CDR3 sequence (DNA): TGTGCTAGTGGTTTGGTAACAGGGAGGCTCTACAATGAGCAGTTCTTC. Translated, it gives CASGLVTGRLYNEQFF. Filled out from reference TRBV12-5 and TRBJ2-1, the complete variable domain reads DARVTQTPRHKVTEMGQEVTMRCQPILGHNTVFWYRQTMMQGLELLAYFRNRAPLDDSGMPKDRFSAEMPDATLATLKIQPSEPRDSAVYFCASGLVTGRLYNEQFFGPGTRLTVL.

This clonotype has only one observation. This chain joins TRBV5-1 and TRBJ2-3; 10 nucleotides align to TRBD2. In germline, CDR1 is SGHRS, CDR2 YFSETQ. The CDR3 covers 15 residues. V gave up 0 bases and J gave up 8 bases; unmatched junction bases: 6. The CDR3 DNA reads as TGCGCCAGCAGCTTGGCACTAGCGGGGAGTGGTACGCAGTATTTT. As protein: CASSLALAGSGTQYF. The whole variable domain, remainder taken from reference TRBV5-1 and TRBJ2-3, is KAGVTQTPRYLIKTRGQQVTLSCSPISGHRSVSWYQQTPGQGLQFLFEYFSETQRNKGNFPGRFSGRQFSNSRSEMNVSTLELGDSALYLCASSLALAGSGTQYFGPGTRLTVL.

This clonotype was observed many times. This chain links TRBV20-1 with TRBJ2-5; D is ambiguous. This CDR3 region has 10 residues. Germline values: CDR1 DFQATT, CDR2 SNEGSKA (reference sequence). V was pared by 2 bases and J by 5 bases, with 3 bases between. In DNA form, the CDR3 reads TGCAGTGCTAGACAGGAGACCCAGTACTTC. Amino acids: CSARQETQYF.

This clonotype was detected a few times. The chain has TRBV6-6 and TRBJ1-2; TRBD1 aligns across 8 bases. The CDR3 has 15 amino acids. With V trimmed by 0 bases and J by 8 bases, 8 bases remained unmatched. CDR1 is MNHNY and CDR2 is SVGAGI in the germline V gene (reference sequence). The DNA for the CDR3 is TGTGCCAGCAGTTACTCGAATCAGGGGGCGCGGGGCTACACCTTC. Residues: CASSYSNQGARGYTF.

The rearrangement joins TRBV5-1 to TRBJ2-1; a possible D gene is TRBD2 (5 bases). CDR1 and CDR2 from the germline V gene are SGHRS and YFSETQ. This CDR3 is 14 amino acids long. V lost 1 base to trimming and J lost 6 bases, with 11 bases between them. The CDR3 DNA follows: TGCGCCAGCAGCTTGCCTAGCTCAGGCAATGAGCAGTTCTTC. This translates into CASSLPSSGNEQFF.

Ten or more counts support this clonotype. The rearrangement links TRBV4-2 to TRBJ1-2; a possible D gene is TRBD1 (5 bases). Per the germline V gene, CDR1 is LGHNA and CDR2 is YNFKEQ. The V end was cut by 0 bases, the J end by 8 bases, with 19 bases between. The CDR3 covers 16 residues. The DNA of the CDR3 is TGTGCCAGCAGCCAAGATTTCACAGGCCGAACTTCGGGCTACACCTTC. It encodes CASSQDFTGRTSGYTF.

The chain joins TRBV12-3 or TRBV12-4 to TRBJ2-1; 10 bases map to TRBD2. The J call may be wrong; the DNA end is better matched by TRBJ2-7. The length of the CDR3 is 16 residues. The chain's CDR3 is CASSLVSSGGANEQYF. The CDR3 DNA reads TGTGCCAGCAGTTTAGTTTCCAGCGGGGGGGCCAATGAGCAGTACTTC.

The chain is built from TRBV2 and TRBJ1-5, with 7 positions matching TRBD1. CDR1 and CDR2 (germline): SNHLY, FYNNEI. The J segment lost 5 bases and the V segment lost 6 bases, leaving 4 bases of the junction unmatched. The CDR3 is made up of 13 amino acids. CDR3 loop: CASRGTDHQPQHF. CDR3 coding DNA: TGTGCCAGCAGGGGGACAGATCATCAGCCCCAGCATTTT.

In DNA, the CDR3 is TGTGCCAGCAGCTTGATCGCCACTAATTCACCCCTCCACTTT. Its protein is CASSLIATNSPLHF. V and J are TRBV7-2 and TRBJ1-6; no reliable D call. Between the trimmed V and J ends, which lost 3 bases and 6 bases, there was a span of 9 bases. Germline CDR1 and CDR2: SGHTA and FQGNSA. The CDR3 runs to 14 residues.

This sequence joins TRBV7-9 and TRBJ2-3, with 8 nucleotides matching TRBD1. V gave up 6 bases and J gave up 1 base; unmatched junction bases: 9. CDR3 length: 16 residues. Germline values: CDR1 SEHNR, CDR2 FQNEAQ (reference sequence). The CDR3 protein is CASSSRPGQGTDTQYF. CDR3 sequence (DNA): TGTGCCAGCAGTTCTCGCCCGGGACAGGGCACAGATACGCAGTATTTT.

This chain links TRBV12-3 or TRBV12-4 with TRBJ1-3, with D maybe TRBD1 (6 bases). V was trimmed by 5 bases and J by 0 bases, leaving 8 bases between them. This CDR3 comprises 14 residues. The chain's CDR3 is CASSRDNSGNTIYF. The CDR3 DNA reads as TGTGCCAGCAGTAGGGACAACTCTGGAAACACCATATATTTT.

This clonotype showed up many times. The genes are TRBV7-6 and TRBJ2-7, with a possible D match to TRBD2 (5 bases). The germline V gene has CDR1 SGHVS and CDR2 FNYEAQ. The CDR3 covers 14 residues. The V gene lost 0 bases and the J gene lost 0 bases, with 6 bases spanning the gap. The CDR3 DNA reads TGTGCCAGCAGCTTAGCGAGGGACTCCTACGAGCAGTACTTC. Translating gives CASSLARDSYEQYF.

This clonotype was seen only a few times. The genes are TRBV4-1 and TRBJ1-4, with 8 bases fitting TRBD1. The trim removed 3 bases at V and 8 bases at J, leaving 5 bases unmatched. The CDR3 runs to 14 residues. The germline V gene has CDR1 MGHRA and CDR2 YSYEKL. CDR3 in amino acids: CASSQDRDQEKLFF. Here the CDR3 DNA reads TGCGCCAGCAGCCAGGACAGGGATCAAGAAAAACTGTTTTTT.

The V gene is TRBV20-1, the J gene TRBJ1-2, with D possibly being TRBD1 (5 bases). This CDR3 has 12 residues. V shed 2 bases and J shed 7 bases, with 11 bases lying between them. The germline V gene encodes CDR1 DFQATT and CDR2 SNEGSKA (reference sequence). The CDR3 DNA reads TGCAGTGCTAGAATGGACGGGGCTGGCTACACCTTC. Translated: CSARMDGAGYTF.

The gene calls are TRBV18 and TRBJ2-2; the match to TRBD1 covers 7 bases. The junction had 8 bases not matched to a gene; V was cut back by 7 bases and J by 3 bases. CDR3 size: 15 residues. The germline gives CDR1 KGHSH, CDR2 LQKENI. DNA for the CDR3: TGTGCCAGCTTTATCCGACAGGGAGACACCGGGGAGCTGTTTTTT. This codes for CASFIRQGDTGELFF.

This clonotype has only a few counts. The chain couples TRBV2 to TRBJ2-5; D is possibly TRBD1 or TRBD2 (5 bases each). Trimming took 8 bases from V and 0 from J, leaving 13 bases between them. Germline V gene data show CDR1 as SNHLY and CDR2 as FYNNEI. The CDR3 runs to 14 residues. CDR3 sequence (DNA): TGTGCCAGCGCTTTGGGGGTGTACCAAGAGACCCAGTACTTC. It specifies CASALGVYQETQYF.

This clonotype turned up a few times. Germline is not matched at one junction end, which may reflect a read error. The genes are TRBV10-3 and TRBJ2-5, with 12 bases that match TRBD2. The CDR3 is 15 amino acids. Germline loops: CDR1 ENHRY, CDR2 SYGVKD. The CDR3 protein is CTIRGLAGGAETQYF. DNA of the CDR3: TGTACCATCAGGGGACTAGCGGGCGGGGCGGAGACCCAGTACTTC.

This clonotype has just a few counts. This chain connects TRBV12-3 or TRBV12-4 to TRBJ1-2, with a possible D match to TRBD1 (5 bases). The CDR3 consists of 15 residues. The V end lost 5 bases, the J end lost 1 base, and 14 bases lay between the germline ends. CDR3 region: CASSLQGWGNYGYTF. The CDR3 DNA is TGTGCCAGCAGTCTCCAGGGTTGGGGTAACTATGGCTACACCTTC.

This rearrangement joins TRBV7-8 to TRBJ2-5; 8 nucleotides agree with TRBD1. J lost 5 bases, V lost 5 bases, and 7 bases had no gene match. This CDR3 is 14 amino acids long. Germline CDR1 is SGHVS and CDR2 is FQNEAQ. CDR3 nucleotides: TGTGCCAGCAGCCGGGGAGGACAGGGCGAGACCCAGTACTTC. This encodes CASSRGGQGETQYF.

The CDR3 DNA reads TGTGCCAGCAGCTCCAGCAGGGGCCCATATACGAACACCGGGGAGCTGTTTTTT. Translated, it gives CASSSSRGPYTNTGELFF. The chain employs TRBV11-2 and TRBJ2-2, with D tentatively TRBD1 (6 bases). Germline V gene sequence: CDR1 SGHAT, CDR2 FQNNGV. V was clipped by 4 bases and J by 0 bases, with 18 bases between them. The CDR3 contains 18 residues.

The chain recombines TRBV5-1 with TRBJ2-5, with 9 bases identical to TRBD2. CDR1 and CDR2 from the germline V gene are SGHRS and YFSETQ. V dropped 0 bases and J dropped 11; count of bases not matched to a gene: 11. The CDR3 extends over 15 amino acids. The CDR3 DNA is TGCGCCAGCAGCTTGGAAATAGCGGGGGACAATGAGCAGTACTTC. Encoded protein: CASSLEIAGDNEQYF.

The gene calls are TRBV5-1 and TRBJ1-2; 7 nucleotides match TRBD1. Looked up from germline, CDR1 is SGHRS and CDR2 is YFSETQ. The CDR3 has 13 amino acids. With 3 bases clipped from V and 10 bases from J, the junction kept 9 bases outside the gene matches. The CDR3 bases are TGCGCCAGCAGCTCCGGGACAGCAGAAGACTACACCTTC. Amino acid sequence: CASSSGTAEDYTF.

The chain carries TRBV10-3 and TRBJ1-6; a weak D match, TRBD1 (5 bases). Germline V CDR1 and CDR2: ENHRY, SYGVKD. The CDR3 spans 15 residues. Trimming took 6 bases from V and 5 from J, leaving 14 bases between them. The CDR3 sequence: CAIRRDSADNSPLHF. The CDR3 bases are TGTGCCATCAGGAGAGACAGCGCCGATAATTCACCCCTCCACTTT.

This clonotype was seen a few times. This may stem from a read error, because a much larger clone lies one nucleotide away. The chain recombines TRBV7-3 with TRBJ2-5; D may match TRBD1 or TRBD2 (5 bases each). CDR1 is SGHTA and CDR2 is FQGTGA in the germline V gene. Trimming left V 5 bases short and J 11 bases short, with 21 bases between. This CDR3 spans 14 amino acids. The CDR3 sequence: CASSPSRERNEQYF. The CDR3 nucleotides read TGTGCCAGCAGCCCATCCAGGGAGAGGAATGAGCAGTACTTC.

This chain connects TRBV20-1 to TRBJ1-1, with D uncertain. The CDR3 has 14 residues. Trimming pared 3 bases from V and 0 bases from J, leaving 11 bases between. Germline assignment: CDR1 DFQATT and CDR2 SNEGSKA (reference sequence). The CDR3 loop is CSARGWQMNTEAFF. The CDR3, as DNA: TGCAGTGCTAGGGGTTGGCAAATGAACACTGAAGCTTTCTTT.